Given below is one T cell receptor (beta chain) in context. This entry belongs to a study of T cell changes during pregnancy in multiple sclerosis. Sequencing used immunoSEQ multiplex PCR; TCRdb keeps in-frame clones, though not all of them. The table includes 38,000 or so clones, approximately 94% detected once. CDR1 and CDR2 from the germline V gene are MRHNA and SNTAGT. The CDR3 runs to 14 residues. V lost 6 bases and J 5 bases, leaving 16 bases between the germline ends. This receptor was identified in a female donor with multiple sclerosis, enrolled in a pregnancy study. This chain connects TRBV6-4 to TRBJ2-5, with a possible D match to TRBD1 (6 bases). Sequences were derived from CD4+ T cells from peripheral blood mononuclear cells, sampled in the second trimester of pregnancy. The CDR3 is CASSQTGNGETQYF. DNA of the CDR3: TGTGCCAGCAGCCAAACAGGGAATGGGGAGACCCAGTACTTC.